Following are 15 T cell receptor beta chains from one sample sequenced in a study of T cell changes during pregnancy in multiple sclerosis. The protocol was immunoSEQ multiplex PCR, while the TCRdb copy is restricted to in-frame clones and leaves out a portion. The sample records around 73,000 clones, 85% to 95% being singletons. The material was peripheral blood, obtained in the third trimester of pregnancy. These receptors were obtained from a female donor in good health, enrolled as a control in a pregnancy study.

The chain links TRBV6-1 to TRBJ2-2, with D perhaps matching TRBD2 (7 bases). CDR3 length: 14 residues. Germline V gives CDR1 MNHNS, CDR2 SASEGT. V lost 7 bases and J 1 base, leaving 10 bases between the germline ends. The DNA of the CDR3 is TGTGCCAGCAAGGGGGGGCTGAACACCGGGGAGCTGTTTTTT. This sequence encodes CASKGGLNTGELFF.

This clone is a singleton in its sample. This chain connects TRBV27 to TRBJ2-6; 11 bases map to TRBD2. The V gene end was trimmed by 7 bases and the J gene end by 0 bases; junction bases not matched to a gene: 5. The CDR3 contains 17 residues. Looked up from germline, CDR1 is MNHEY and CDR2 is SMNVEV (reference sequence). CDR3 protein: CASKRLAGNSGANVLTF. The DNA for the CDR3 is TGTGCCAGCAAGAGACTAGCGGGGAACTCTGGGGCCAACGTCCTGACTTTC.

This chain links TRBV7-9 with TRBJ1-5; no definite D call. The CDR3 has 16 amino acids. V lost 0 bases to trimming and J lost 4 bases, with 13 bases between them. CDR1 and CDR2 from the germline V gene are SEHNR and FQNEAQ (reference sequence). The CDR3 region is CASSLAGGILNQPQHF. Here the CDR3 DNA reads TGTGCCAGCAGCTTAGCAGGCGGGATCCTAAATCAGCCCCAGCATTTT.

Here the CDR3 DNA reads TGCGCCAGCAGCGAGACAGGGGGATTGTTAGTAGGCTACACCTTC. This codes for CASSETGGLLVGYTF. This sequence joins TRBV4-1 and TRBJ1-2; 9 nucleotides align to TRBD1. Trimming took 5 bases from V and 8 from J; bases not matched to a gene: 12. There are 15 residues in the CDR3. CDR1 and CDR2 from the germline V gene are MGHRA and YSYEKL.

This sequence joins TRBV6-1 and TRBJ2-5, with 11 bases fitting TRBD2. The CDR3 covers 15 residues. Germline V lookup: CDR1 MNHNS, CDR2 SASEGT. V was pared by 7 bases and J by 5 bases, with 9 bases of the junction left unmatched. The CDR3 loop is CASNALAGEDETQYF. CDR3 bases: TGTGCCAGCAACGCACTAGCGGGAGAGGACGAGACCCAGTACTTC.

The chain has TRBV6-6 and TRBJ2-3; possible D gene TRBD2, 6 bases. V lost 6 bases and J 2 bases, leaving 15 bases between the germline ends. This CDR3 contains 15 residues. Germline CDR1 and CDR2: MNHNY and SVGAGI (reference sequence). The CDR3 nucleotides read TGTGCCAGCAGCGAAACCGGGAGTCCCACAGATACGCAGTATTTT. This codes for CASSETGSPTDTQYF.

Worth noting for this clone: Other nucleotide sequences in the sample specify the same CDR3. The CDR3 sequence is CASSLASGNQPQHF. The DNA of the CDR3 is TGCGCCAGCAGCTTGGCCTCCGGCAATCAGCCCCAGCATTTT. The V gene is TRBV5-1, the J gene TRBJ1-5; D ambiguous. The CDR3 consists of 14 residues. Germline CDR1 and CDR2: SGHRS and YFSETQ. V lost 0 bases and J lost 2, with 6 bases in between. Full variable domain (missing parts from reference TRBV5-1 and TRBJ1-5): KAGVTQTPRYLIKTRGQQVTLSCSPISGHRSVSWYQQTPGQGLQFLFEYFSETQRNKGNFPGRFSGRQFSNSRSEMNVSTLELGDSALYLCASSLASGNQPQHFGDGTRLSIL.

The chain combines TRBV5-1 with TRBJ2-1; 9 nucleotides line up with TRBD1. The V gene end was trimmed by 2 bases and the J gene end by 6 bases; junction bases not matched to a gene: 9. The length of the CDR3 is 16 residues. Germline CDR1 reads SGHRS; CDR2 reads YFSETQ. CDR3 sequence: CASSFPGQGQPNEQFF. The CDR3 region has the DNA TGCGCCAGCAGCTTTCCGGGACAGGGCCAACCCAATGAGCAGTTCTTC.

The rearrangement uses TRBV4-2 and TRBJ1-1; TRBD1 might be the D (6 bases). V shed 0 bases and J shed 5 bases, with 13 bases lying between them. Germline CDR1 and CDR2: LGHNA and YNFKEQ. The CDR3 spans 15 residues. For the CDR3, the DNA is TGTGCCAGCAGCCAAGAGGCGACAGGTTCAACTGAAGCTTTCTTT. It is translated as CASSQEATGSTEAFF.

CDR3 sequence reads: CASSLHPPGQSSGNTIYF. The CDR3 DNA is TGCGCCAGCAGCTTGCACCCTCCGGGACAGAGCTCTGGAAACACCATATATTTT. This sequence joins TRBV5-1 and TRBJ1-3, with 7 nucleotides matching TRBD1. V was pared by 1 base and J by 0 bases, with 10 bases of the junction left unmatched. The germline CDR1 and CDR2 sequences are SGHRS and YFSETQ. This CDR3 spans 18 amino acids.

This chain links TRBV10-3 with TRBJ1-6; 8 positions agree with TRBD1. This CDR3 contains 15 residues. Germline V CDR1 and CDR2: ENHRY, SYGVKD. The ends lost 7 bases at V and 8 bases at J; junction bases unmatched: 10. The CDR3 loop is CAITARQGTDSPLHF. In DNA form, the CDR3 reads TGTGCCATCACCGCCAGACAGGGGACGGATTCACCCCTCCACTTT.

This chain joins TRBV7-9 and TRBJ1-2, with D perhaps matching TRBD1 (5 bases). The germline CDR1 and CDR2 sequences are SEHNR and FQNEAQ (reference sequence). The CDR3 spans 14 residues. V was trimmed by 4 bases and J by 4 bases, leaving 13 bases between them. CDR3: CASSSPQGIYGYTF. The CDR3 nucleotides read TGTGCCAGCAGCTCGCCCCAGGGAATCTATGGCTACACCTTC.

This clone occurred once. The chain links TRBV28 to TRBJ1-2; 7 bases align to TRBD1. CDR1 and CDR2 (germline): MDHEN, SYDVKM. The ends lost 4 bases at V and 2 bases at J; junction bases unmatched: 7. This CDR3 region has 15 residues. The CDR3 bases are TGTGCCAGCAGTTCTCGACAGGGCAGAAACTATGGCTACACCTTC. Translated: CASSSRQGRNYGYTF.

The CDR3 protein is CASTRLAGDNEQFF. The CDR3 region has the DNA TGTGCCAGCACCCGACTAGCGGGAGACAATGAGCAGTTCTTC. The gene calls are TRBV6-5 and TRBJ2-1; 12 positions match TRBD2. Trimming took 7 bases from V and 5 from J; bases not matched to a gene: 3. Germline CDR1 reads MNHEY; CDR2 reads SVGAGI. The CDR3 covers 14 residues.

In DNA, the CDR3 is TGTGCCAGCGATAAAACAGGGCTTGCCTCCTACGAGCAGTACTTC. This sequence encodes CASDKTGLASYEQYF. V gene TRBV2 combines with J gene TRBJ2-7, with D tentatively TRBD1 (6 bases). This CDR3 is built from 15 residues. Trimming shortened V by 8 bases and J by 0 bases, and 17 bases separated the two germline ends. From germline, CDR1 is SNHLY and CDR2 FYNNEI.